This T cell receptor beta chain was captured in a study of blood T cell repertoires in COVID-19. Background on the study: Researchers got acute and convalescent COVID-19 samples from the United States, Italy and Spain.

This CDR3 is built from 13 residues. V lost 5 bases and J 1 base, leaving 8 bases between the germline ends. The germline V gene encodes CDR1 SGHAT and CDR2 FQNNGV. How the authors handled the data: Nucleated cell counts were estimated from reference gene primer amplification. TCRdb keeps only in-frame clones here, not all; method: immunoSEQ multiplex PCR. V and J calls and clone size come straight from that table; D and trimming were deduced from the DNA. The repertoire includes tens of thousands of clones, about 80% of them detected once, and 15% to 20% sits in the top ten. The chain carries TRBV11-2 and TRBJ1-1; D remains unclear. The sequencing input was peripheral blood. The sequence was obtained from a man aged 25 to 40 with COVID-19, enrolled during active disease. The CDR3 region is CASSQSRNTEAFF. CDR3 nucleotides: TGTGCCAGCAGCCAGTCACGGAACACTGAAGCTTTCTTT. The full variable domain, rest sourced from reference TRBV11-2 and TRBJ1-1, is EAGVAQSPRYKIIEKRQSVAFWCNPISGHATLYWYQQILGQGPKLLIQFQNNGVVDDSQLPKDRFSAERLKGVDSTLKIQPAKLEDSAVYLCASSQSRNTEAFFGQGTRLTVV.